This T cell receptor (beta chain) stems from a study of post-analysis software for immune sequencing data. Study observations and caveats: Controls significantly exceeded multiple sclerosis patients in normalized Chao1 diversity. F measure clustering grouped samples strongly by preparation batch. Patients had higher frequencies than controls of roughly five TRBV segments, including TRBV5-6, TRBV5-1 and TRBV20-1.

A note on this clonotype: Antigen unknown. One end of the junction does not line up with germline, which may come from a read error.

CDR3 size: 15 residues. CDR1 and CDR2 (germline): SGHDT, YYEEEE. Unique molecular identifiers had been added to the TCR beta cDNA libraries. Input of about 0.95 to 11 million T cells yielded 450,000 to 550,000 cDNA molecules. TCRdb re-analysed the PCR reads in MiXCR, keeping a single row per CDR3 protein. The data show 380,000 or so distinct CDR3 sequences, roughly 30% seen once. This clonotype was obtained from a girl aged 5 to 17 with multiple sclerosis. V is TRBV5-6 and J is TRBJ1-1; 8 bases map to TRBD1. The sample comprised blood. The CDR3 DNA sequence: TGTGCCCGCAGTCGTAAGGACAGGGAGAACACTGAAGCTTTCTTT. It codes for CARSRKDRENTEAFF.